Listed here is a single T cell receptor beta chain. These data come from a study of CD8 T cells in Susac syndrome. From blood CD8+ and CD4+ T cells, the TCR beta chain was sequenced. The RNA input was roughly 0.45 to 1 ug, and it was reverse transcribed with random hexamers. Multiplex PCR with immunoSEQ amplified the TCR beta CDR3 across 54 Vbeta and 13 Jbeta. TCRdb reanalysed the immunoSEQ multiplex PCR reads using MiXCR and keeps one entry per CDR3 protein. The table includes some 200,000 distinct CDR3 sequences, 92% detected once. The CDR3 is 15 amino acids. CDR1 GTSNPN and CDR2 SVGIG come from the germline V gene (reference sequence). The ends were cut back, 2 bases at V and 2 bases at J, with 15 bases in the middle.

This sequence was found in a human donor with multiple sclerosis. The genes are TRBV30 and TRBJ1-2; no clear D gene. Sequenced material: CD8+ T cells from PBMCs. CDR3 DNA: TGTGCCTGGAGTATCCCCCAAGCAGACAACTATGGCTACACCTTC. This translates into CAWSIPQADNYGYTF.